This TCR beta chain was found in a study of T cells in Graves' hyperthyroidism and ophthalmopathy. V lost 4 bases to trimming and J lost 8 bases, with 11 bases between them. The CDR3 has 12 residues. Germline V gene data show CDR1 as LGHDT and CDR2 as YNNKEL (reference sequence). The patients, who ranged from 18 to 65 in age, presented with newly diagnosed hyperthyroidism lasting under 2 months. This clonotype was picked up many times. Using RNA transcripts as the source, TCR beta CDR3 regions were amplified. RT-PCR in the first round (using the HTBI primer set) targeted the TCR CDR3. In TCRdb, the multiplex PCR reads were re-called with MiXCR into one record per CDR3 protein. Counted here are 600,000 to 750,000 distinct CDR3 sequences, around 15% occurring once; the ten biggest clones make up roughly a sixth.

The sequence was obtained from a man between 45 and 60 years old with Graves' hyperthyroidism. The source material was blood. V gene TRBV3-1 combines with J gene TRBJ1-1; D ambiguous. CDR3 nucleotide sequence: TGTGCCAGCAGCCCATCCCCGGGAGAAGCTTTCTTT. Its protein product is CASSPSPGEAFF. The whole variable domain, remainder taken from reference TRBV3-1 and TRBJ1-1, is DTAVSQTPKYLVTQMGNDKSIKCEQNLGHDTMYWYKQDSKKFLKIMFSYNNKELIINETVPNRFSPKSPDKAHLNLHINSLELGDSAVYFCASSPSPGEAFFGQGTRLTVV.